This T cell receptor beta chain emerged from a study of blood T cell repertoires in COVID-19. Overall study: Spain, Italy and the United States supplied samples that represented acute and convalescent COVID-19.

In this sample, this clone turned up a few times. Only in-frame clones appear in the TCRdb table, and some are missing; sequencing was by immunoSEQ multiplex PCR. There are roughly 49,000 clones in the sample; approximately 93% occur only once, and roughly 0.99% lies in the top ten. The length of the CDR3 is 15 residues. In germline, CDR1 is MNHEY, CDR2 SVGEGT. Deletions cut 5 bases from V and 0 bases from J, with 13 bases between. J is TRBJ1-1 and V is TRBV6-2 or TRBV6-3; the D gene is possibly TRBD1 (6 bases). The receptor was isolated from a man aged 60 to 69 with COVID-19, enrolled during active disease. The sequenced material came from peripheral blood. The CDR3 reads CASSRPGHLNTEAFF. CDR3 coding DNA: TGTGCCAGCAGTCGCCCGGGACACTTGAACACTGAAGCTTTCTTT.